A single sample gave rise to the 17 T cell receptor beta chains below, sequenced in a study of shared clonotypes between healthy human individuals. Data came from immunoSEQ multiplex PCR; TCRdb stores just in-frame clones and leaves some out. The sample carries about 1 million clones, 75% recorded once. Sequenced sample: memory CD4+ T cells sorted from blood. Subset: CD45RA-negative fraction. These receptors were taken from a man aged 18 to 30 in good health.

The genes are TRBV29-1 and TRBJ1-4; TRBD1 is a possible D gene (5 bases). Trimming removed 6 bases at V and 7 bases at J, with 12 bases between. This CDR3 is built from 12 residues. Looked up from germline, CDR1 is SQVTM and CDR2 is ANQGSEA. Here the CDR3 DNA reads TGCAGCGTCCTTACTGGGGGTGAAAAACTGTTTTTT. The encoded protein is CSVLTGGEKLFF.

J is TRBJ1-5 and V is TRBV11-2; D gene unclear. The germline V gene has CDR1 SGHAT and CDR2 FQNNGV. V lost 5 bases, J lost 2 bases, and 7 bases lay in between. This CDR3 region has 13 residues. The CDR3: CASSLSGNQPQHF. The CDR3 nucleotides are TGTGCCAGCAGCCTCTCGGGCAATCAGCCCCAGCATTTT.

The rearrangement uses TRBV6-1 and TRBJ1-1, with a tentative D call TRBD1 (5 bases). This CDR3 spans 15 amino acids. Germline CDR1 reads MNHNS; CDR2 reads SASEGT. With 3 bases removed from V and 0 bases from J, the gap between germline ends came to 11 bases. The CDR3 DNA sequence: TGTGCCAGCAGTGATTTGGGCAGGGTGAACACTGAAGCTTTCTTT. Amino acids: CASSDLGRVNTEAFF.

The chain couples TRBV29-1 to TRBJ2-3, with 7 positions matching TRBD2. V shed 2 bases and J 1 base; nucleotides not matched to a gene: 3. The CDR3 is 14 amino acids. The germline gives CDR1 SQVTM, CDR2 ANQGSEA. CDR3 nucleotides: TGCAGCGTTGAAACGGGGGGAGGCACAGATACGCAGTATTTT. It is translated as CSVETGGGTDTQYF.

The rearrangement links TRBV27 to TRBJ1-2; perhaps TRBD1 as D (5 bases). Germline V gives CDR1 MNHEY, CDR2 SMNVEV (reference sequence). With 6 bases removed from V and 4 bases from J, the gap between germline ends came to 15 bases. The CDR3 sequence is 14 residues long. The CDR3 spells CASSSVGGTYGYTF. The CDR3 DNA reads as TGTGCCAGCAGCAGCGTCGGAGGGACCTATGGCTACACCTTC.

This clone was counted only a few times. V and J are TRBV4-1 and TRBJ2-7; 7 positions agree with TRBD1. The CDR3 consists of 16 residues. V was pared by 0 bases and J by 3 bases, with 8 bases of the junction left unmatched. CDR1 MGHRA and CDR2 YSYEKL come from the germline V gene. DNA of the CDR3: TGCGCCAGCAGCCAAGAACACGGGACAGTAAGCTACGAGCAGTACTTC. It yields the protein CASSQEHGTVSYEQYF.

This clone was counted once. The gene calls are TRBV30 and TRBJ2-7; possibly TRBD1 for D (5 bases). The CDR3 is 13 residues long. Germline V CDR1 and CDR2: GTSNPN, SVGIG (reference sequence). V was pared by 0 bases and J by 7 bases, with 13 bases between. DNA for the CDR3: TGTGCCTGGAGTGTAAAGGGGCTCGGAGAGCAGTACTTC. This translates into CAWSVKGLGEQYF. Drawing the rest from reference TRBV30 and TRBJ2-7, the complete variable domain is SQTIHQWPATLVQPVGSPLSLECTVEGTSNPNLYWYRQAAGRGLQLLFYSVGIGQISSEVPQNLSASRPQDRQFILSSKKLLLSDSGFYLCAWSVKGLGEQYFGPGTRLTVT.

The chain recombines TRBV10-3 with TRBJ2-5; 9 bases are a match to TRBD1. This CDR3 has 16 amino acids. V shed 0 bases, J shed 2 bases, and the junction held 4 bases outside the gene matches. Germline-derived CDR1 and CDR2 are ENHRY and SYGVKD. CDR3 amino acids: CAISESGTGRQETQYF. For the CDR3, the DNA is TGTGCCATCAGTGAGTCCGGGACAGGGAGGCAAGAGACCCAGTACTTC.

This chain joins TRBV2 and TRBJ1-3; D unresolved. Trimming shortened V by 2 bases and J by 0 bases, and 8 bases separated the two germline ends. Germline lookup yields CDR1 SNHLY and CDR2 FYNNEI. The CDR3 runs to 15 residues. The CDR3 DNA is TGTGCCAGCAGTGAACAGGTTTACTCTGGAAACACCATATATTTT. The encoded protein is CASSEQVYSGNTIYF. Together with reference TRBV2 and TRBJ1-3, the CDR3 gives the full variable domain: EPEVTQTPSHQVTQMGQEVILRCVPISNHLYFYWYRQILGQKVEFLVSFYNNEISEKSEIFDDQFSVERPDGSNFTLKIRSTKLEDSAMYFCASSEQVYSGNTIYFGEGSWLTVV.

The V gene is TRBV2, the J gene TRBJ2-1; D is possibly TRBD1 (5 bases). Per the germline V gene, CDR1 is SNHLY and CDR2 is FYNNEI. V was pared by 5 bases and J by 14 bases, with 16 bases between. The CDR3 covers 12 residues. The CDR3 here is CASSPARDLEFF. CDR3 DNA: TGTGCCAGCAGTCCGGCCAGGGATCTGGAGTTCTTC.

This clone occurred once. A read error likely explains this, since a far larger clone differs by one base. Other DNA sequences in the same sample also yield this CDR3. V is TRBV5-1 and J is TRBJ1-2; D is possibly TRBD1 (5 bases). This CDR3 comprises 12 residues. Looked up from germline, CDR1 is SGHRS and CDR2 is YFSETQ. Trimming stripped 4 bases from V and 3 bases from J, with 7 bases between. For the CDR3, the DNA is TGCGCCAGCAGCCTGGGGGACTATGGCTACACCTTC. Translating gives CASSLGDYGYTF.

With respect to this clone: This likely traces to a read error, being one base from a far larger clone. This sequence joins TRBV28 and TRBJ2-2; D is possibly TRBD2 (5 bases). The V gene's germline CDR1 is MDHEN and CDR2 SYDVKM. Trimming shortened V by 11 bases and J by 3 bases, and 16 bases separated the two germline ends. The CDR3 covers 14 residues. The DNA for the CDR3 is TGTGCCTGCATAGACTACTCCTACACCGGGGAGCTGTTTTTT. Translating gives CACIDYSYTGELFF.

In this sample, this clone turned up once. V usage is TRBV7-2 and J usage is TRBJ1-2; TRBD1 aligns across 8 bases. Germline CDR1 reads SGHTA; CDR2 reads FQGNSA. The CDR3 sequence is 14 residues long. Trimming took 2 bases from V and 7 from J; bases not matched to a gene: 6. The CDR3 sequence: CASSLYRDRGGYTF. CDR3 DNA: TGTGCCAGCAGCTTATACCGCGACAGGGGTGGCTACACCTTC.

This clone was observed a handful of times. This chain connects TRBV5-6 to TRBJ2-7, with a weak D call TRBD2 (7 bases). Trimming took 6 bases from V and 2 from J, leaving 15 bases between them. Looked up from germline, CDR1 is SGHDT and CDR2 is YYEEEE. The CDR3 covers 14 residues. CDR3 loop: CASTGGATTYEQYF. The CDR3 DNA reads TGTGCCAGCACTGGGGGGGCGACGACCTACGAGCAGTACTTC.

The chain links TRBV2 to TRBJ1-2; D call uncertain. This CDR3 is 15 amino acids long. V lost 7 bases, J lost 6 bases, and 21 bases lay in between. CDR1 is SNHLY, CDR2 FYNNEI, per germline. CDR3 region: CASTDPLQVRHGYTF. CDR3 in DNA: TGTGCCAGCACCGATCCTTTGCAGGTTCGACATGGCTACACCTTC. Combining the CDR3 with reference TRBV2 and TRBJ1-2 gives the whole variable domain EPEVTQTPSHQVTQMGQEVILRCVPISNHLYFYWYRQILGQKVEFLVSFYNNEISEKSEIFDDQFSVERPDGSNFTLKIRSTKLEDSAMYFCASTDPLQVRHGYTFGSGTRLTVV.

The genes are TRBV7-2 and TRBJ2-7, with 8 bases that match TRBD1. This CDR3 spans 14 amino acids. The trim removed 7 bases at V and 2 bases at J, leaving 7 bases unmatched. The V gene's germline CDR1 is SGHTA and CDR2 FQGNSA. This CDR3 reads CASNRQGNAYEQYF. For the CDR3, the DNA is TGTGCCAGCAACCGACAGGGGAACGCCTACGAGCAGTACTTC.

The rearrangement links TRBV6-5 to TRBJ1-6; no clear D gene. The CDR3 extends over 14 amino acids. From germline, CDR1 is MNHEY and CDR2 SVGAGI. The V gene lost 5 bases and the J gene lost 7 bases, with 12 bases spanning the gap. As DNA, the CDR3 is TGTGCCAGCAGTCCTTGGACGGGAAATTCACCCCTCCACTTT. Encoded protein: CASSPWTGNSPLHF.